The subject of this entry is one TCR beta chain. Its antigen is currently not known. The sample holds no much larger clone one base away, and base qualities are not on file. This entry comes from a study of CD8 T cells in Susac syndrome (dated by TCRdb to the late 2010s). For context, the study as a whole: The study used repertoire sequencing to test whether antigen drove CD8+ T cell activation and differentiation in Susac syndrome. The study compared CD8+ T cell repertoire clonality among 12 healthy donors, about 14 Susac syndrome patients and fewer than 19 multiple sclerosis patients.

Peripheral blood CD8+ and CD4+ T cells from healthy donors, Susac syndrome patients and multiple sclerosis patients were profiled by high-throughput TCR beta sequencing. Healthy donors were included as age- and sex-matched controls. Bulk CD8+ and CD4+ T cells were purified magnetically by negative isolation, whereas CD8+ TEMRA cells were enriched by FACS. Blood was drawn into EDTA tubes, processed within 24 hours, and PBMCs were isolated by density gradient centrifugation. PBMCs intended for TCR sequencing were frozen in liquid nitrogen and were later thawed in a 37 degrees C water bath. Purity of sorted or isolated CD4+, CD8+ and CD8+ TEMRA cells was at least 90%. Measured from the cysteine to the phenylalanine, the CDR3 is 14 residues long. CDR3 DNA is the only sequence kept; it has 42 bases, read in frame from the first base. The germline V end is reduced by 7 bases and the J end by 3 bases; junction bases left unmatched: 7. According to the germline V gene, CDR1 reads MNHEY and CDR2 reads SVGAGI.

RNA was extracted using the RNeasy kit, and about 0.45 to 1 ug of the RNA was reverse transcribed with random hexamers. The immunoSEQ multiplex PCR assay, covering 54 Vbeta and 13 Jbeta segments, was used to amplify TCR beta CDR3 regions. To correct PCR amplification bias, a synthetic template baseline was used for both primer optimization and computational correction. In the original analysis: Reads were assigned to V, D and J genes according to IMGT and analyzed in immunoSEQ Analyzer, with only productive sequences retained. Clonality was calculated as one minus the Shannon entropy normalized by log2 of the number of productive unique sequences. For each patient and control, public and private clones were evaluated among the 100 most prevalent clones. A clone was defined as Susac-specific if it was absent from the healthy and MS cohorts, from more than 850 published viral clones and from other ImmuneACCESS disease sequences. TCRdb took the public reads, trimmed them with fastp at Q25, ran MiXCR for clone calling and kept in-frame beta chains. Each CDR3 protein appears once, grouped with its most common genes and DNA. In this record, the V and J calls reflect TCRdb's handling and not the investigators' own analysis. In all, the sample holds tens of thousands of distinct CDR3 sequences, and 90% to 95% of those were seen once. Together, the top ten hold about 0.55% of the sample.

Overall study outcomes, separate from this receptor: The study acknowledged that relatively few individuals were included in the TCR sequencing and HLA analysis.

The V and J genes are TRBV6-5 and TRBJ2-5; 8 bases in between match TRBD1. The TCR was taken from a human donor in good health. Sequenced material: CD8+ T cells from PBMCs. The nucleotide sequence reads TGTGCCAGCACCGGGACAGGAGGGAAAGAGACCCAGTACTTC. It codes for CASTGTGGKETQYF.